A selection of T cell receptor beta chains follows, all from one sample in a study of CXCR3-negative and CXCR3-positive naive CD8 T cells. Following a re-call of the 5' RACE reads, TCRdb has one entry per CDR3 protein and lacks DNA. The sample totals 75,000 to 100,000 distinct CDR3 sequences. The sequencing sample was made of naive CXCR3+ CD8+ T cells from blood. The receptor source for this set is a human donor in good health. Some clones in this sample may be carry-over from other donors' samples. The CDR3 runs from the conserved cysteine through the conserved F or W.

v_call,j_call,cdr3_aa
TRBV7-7,TRBJ2-5,CASSPLPSTGGAETQYF
TRBV28,TRBJ2-7,CASSPTREYEQYF
TRBV28,TRBJ2-5,CASSLGEEGGDGVQETQYF
TRBV28,TRBJ2-7,CASSPDRAREQYF
TRBV4-1,TRBJ2-7,CASSHRDSDYEQYF
TRBV15,TRBJ1-4,CATSTLQGVVGKLFF
TRBV15,TRBJ1-1,CATSRIPGQGARDTEAFF
TRBV28,TRBJ2-2,CASSFDSWIGELFF
TRBV19,TRBJ1-1,CASSLRNTEAFF
TRBV7-8,TRBJ2-5,CASSLLGGSGLAIQETQYF
TRBV5-1,TRBJ2-7,CASRAAPRGAHEQYF
TRBV27,TRBJ2-1,CASSRQNEQFF
TRBV21-1,TRBJ2-7,CASSKEGGYEQYF
TRBV4-2,TRBJ2-1,CASSPQMGLAGGEQFF
TRBV12-3/TRBV12-4,TRBJ2-1,CASSHIPGGPYNEQFF
TRBV15,TRBJ2-3,CATSTTRGLTDTQYF
TRBV29-1,TRBJ2-1,CSVESGGRGIEQFF
TRBV2,TRBJ2-5,CASSTVTLQETQYF
TRBV21-1,TRBJ2-5,CASSNEWGWETQYF
TRBV10-3,TRBJ2-1,CAISLDESYNEQFF
TRBV7-2,TRBJ1-4,CASSLSAFNEKLFF
TRBV4-3,TRBJ2-2,CASSQEEGASGELFF
TRBV12-3/TRBV12-4,TRBJ2-3,CASGTSGDTQYF
TRBV29-1,TRBJ2-1,CSVHGDRAYNEQFF
TRBV28,TRBJ2-2,CASSLRLAGTGELFF
TRBV28,TRBJ1-1,CASNWGFGTEAFF
TRBV7-6,TRBJ1-2,CASSLDGGTGATYGYTF
TRBV20-1,TRBJ1-6,CSAGRGRYSSPLHF
TRBV20-1,TRBJ2-7,CSASGPTYEQYF
TRBV11-2,TRBJ1-3,CASSLGDSGNTIYF
TRBV4-1,TRBJ2-1,CASSAYSSYNEQFF
TRBV20-1,TRBJ2-5,CSARVGTSLETQYF
TRBV29-1,TRBJ2-7,CSVCEQSDYEQYF
TRBV9,TRBJ1-2,CASSVSTGEGGYTF
TRBV7-2,TRBJ1-2,CASSLWDSGPYGYTF
TRBV5-5,TRBJ2-7,CASSFIATGGYEQYF
TRBV7-9,TRBJ2-1,CASSSPWGEQFF
TRBV13,TRBJ2-1,CASSFFGTGFNEQFF
TRBV7-9,TRBJ1-1,CASSLGLRDPVF
TRBV6-2/TRBV6-3,TRBJ2-7,CASRTSVDEQYF
TRBV12-3/TRBV12-4,TRBJ2-5,CASSGVAGLQETQYF
TRBV6-4,TRBJ2-7,CASSDIQGAYEQYF
TRBV7-9,TRBJ1-1,CASSRGDTEAFF
TRBV20-1,TRBJ1-2,CSARWVAGGLYGYTF
TRBV7-3,TRBJ1-1,CASSLTGGNTEAFF
TRBV12-3/TRBV12-4,TRBJ2-7,CASSREDGVAYEQYF
TRBV7-9,TRBJ2-7,CASSLARVPYEQYF
TRBV29-1,TRBJ2-1,CSAPLAGPYNEQFF
TRBV6-5,TRBJ1-2,CASSRQGQDPYGYTF
TRBV15,TRBJ2-7,CATSRAAGLAYEQYF
TRBV7-2,TRBJ1-2,CASTPGGLPMVGYTF
TRBV7-7,TRBJ2-1,CASSPSPLTSGGVYYNEQFF
TRBV29-1,TRBJ1-1,CSVVLQSNPEAFF
TRBV12-3/TRBV12-4,TRBJ2-3,CASSFSSGGLTDTQYF